These 14 T cell receptor beta chains came from one sample sequenced in a study of blood T cells in healthy people across ages. A second about 7 to 12 cycle PCR used barcoded and J-beta primers. TCRdb used MiXCR to reprocess the 5' RACE reads, holding one entry per CDR3 protein. The sample includes roughly 700,000 distinct CDR3 sequences, 49% of them seen just once. Input material: blood. The receptors here all came from a woman aged 60 to 75 in good health.

This rearrangement joins TRBV7-2 to TRBJ2-3; a possible D gene is TRBD1 (5 bases). Trimming left V 11 bases short and J 6 bases short, with 15 bases between. The CDR3 spans 12 residues. CDR1 is SGHTA, CDR2 FQGNSA, per germline. Here the CDR3 reads CASQGPGDTQYF. The DNA for the CDR3 is TGTGCCTCCCAGGGCCCCGGGGATACGCAGTATTTT.

The rearrangement uses TRBV29-1 and TRBJ2-3, with D perhaps TRBD2 (6 bases). The CDR3 runs 14 residues. Germline-derived CDR1 and CDR2 are SQVTM and ANQGSEA. V lost 6 bases, J lost 0 bases, and 13 bases lay in between. The CDR3 DNA follows: TGCAGCGTGGGGGACTGGACTAGCACAGATACGCAGTATTTT. This translates into CSVGDWTSTDTQYF.

The genes are TRBV29-1 and TRBJ1-1, with D tentatively TRBD1 (6 bases). The length of the CDR3 is 13 residues. Germline-derived CDR1 and CDR2 are SQVTM and ANQGSEA. Trimming left V 6 bases short and J 1 base short, with 12 bases between. DNA of the CDR3: TGCAGCGTAATGGGACATACGAACACTGAAGCTTTCTTT. This codes for CSVMGHTNTEAFF. The entire variable domain, with the rest obtained from reference TRBV29-1 and TRBJ1-1, is as follows: SAVISQKPSRDICQRGTSLTIQCQVDSQVTMMFWYRQQPGQSLTLIATANQGSEATYESGFVIDKFPISRPNLTFSTLTVSNMSPEDSSIYLCSVMGHTNTEAFFGQGTRLTVV.

This clonotype has a single count. The chain couples TRBV20-1 to TRBJ1-5; D is ambiguous. Germline V lookup: CDR1 DFQATT, CDR2 SNEGSKA (reference sequence). Trimming stripped 7 bases from V and 6 bases from J, with 7 bases between. The CDR3 covers 10 residues. The CDR3 is CSVWGQPQHF. The CDR3 nucleotides read TGCAGTGTCTGGGGTCAGCCCCAGCATTTT.

The chain joins TRBV6-2 or TRBV6-3 to TRBJ1-1, with no clear D. The CDR3 runs 15 residues. V was shortened by 0 bases and J by 8 bases, with 16 bases between the two germline ends. The germline gives CDR1 MNHEY, CDR2 SVGEGT. CDR3 sequence (DNA): TGTGCCAGCAGTTACTCTAGTCAGCGTAACCCCGAAGCTTTCTTT. Translation: CASSYSSQRNPEAFF.

With respect to this clonotype: At one end, the junction sequence differs from germline, possibly due to a read error. The chain employs TRBV4-2 and TRBJ2-1; 8 nucleotides agree with TRBD2. Germline V gene lookup returns CDR1 LGHNA and CDR2 YNFKEQ. The CDR3 loop spans 15 amino acids. As DNA, the CDR3 is TGTGCCAGCAGCCAAGTTCTGCTAGCGGGCTATGAGCGGTTCTTC. Translation gives CASSQVLLAGYERFF.

This clonotype has ten or more counts. Being one base from a much bigger clone, this may be a read error. This rearrangement joins TRBV7-9 to TRBJ2-7; D is possibly TRBD1 (5 bases). Per germline, CDR1 SEHNR and CDR2 FQNEAQ (reference sequence). Trimming cost V 5 bases and J 2 bases, with 10 bases left between them. The CDR3 is made up of 13 amino acids. CDR3 DNA sequence: TGTGCCAGCAGCGTGCCAGGGACCTACGAGCAGTACTTC. This sequence encodes CASSVPGTYEQYF.

CDR3 sequence reads: CAISESMDSLSSEQYF. As DNA, the CDR3 is TGTGCCATCAGTGAGTCGATGGACAGCTTATCAAGCGAGCAGTACTTC. The chain uses TRBV10-3 and TRBJ2-4, with D possibly being TRBD1 (6 bases). The end of the DNA is better explained by TRBJ2-7, so the J call may be wrong. CDR1 and CDR2 from the germline V gene are ENHRY and SYGVKD. The CDR3 totals 16 residues.

This clonotype turned up a few times. The chain recombines TRBV20-1 with TRBJ2-3; D gene unclear. Germline lookup yields CDR1 DFQATT and CDR2 SNEGSKA (reference sequence). V lost 3 bases to trimming and J lost 0 bases, with 4 bases between them. The CDR3 has 12 amino acids. The CDR3 sequence: CSASPSTDTQYF. The CDR3 DNA is TGCAGTGCTAGCCCAAGCACAGATACGCAGTATTTT.

The genes are TRBV7-2 and TRBJ2-5; weak D call: TRBD1 (6 bases). Trimming shortened V by 5 bases and J by 11 bases, and 21 bases separated the two germline ends. There are 14 residues in the CDR3. The germline V gene has CDR1 SGHTA and CDR2 FQGNSA. The DNA for the CDR3 is TGTGCCAGCAGCCCCGGACAGTTTTCGGATGAGCAGTACTTC. Translation: CASSPGQFSDEQYF.

In this sample, this clonotype turned up a few times. This chain connects TRBV5-1 to TRBJ2-5; 8 bases agree with TRBD2. The V gene end was trimmed by 3 bases and the J gene end by 5 bases; junction bases not matched to a gene: 6. CDR3 length equals 14 residues. Germline V gene data show CDR1 as SGHRS and CDR2 as YFSETQ. Here the CDR3 DNA reads TGCGCCAGCAGCTCCTCGACTAGCGAGGAGACCCAGTACTTC. Its protein is CASSSSTSEETQYF.

The chain links TRBV18 to TRBJ2-7, with unresolved D. The length of the CDR3 is 12 residues. V dropped 6 bases and J dropped 2 bases, with 8 bases sitting between them. From germline, CDR1 is KGHSH and CDR2 LQKENI. CDR3 DNA sequence: TGTGCCAGCTCGGGGTACACCTACGAGCAGTACTTC. Translated: CASSGYTYEQYF.

The sample holds a few counts of this clonotype. The chain has TRBV29-1 and TRBJ2-3, with D perhaps TRBD2 (6 bases). V gave up 7 bases and J gave up 6 bases, with 11 bases separating them. CDR1 SQVTM and CDR2 ANQGSEA come from the germline V gene. CDR3 length: 11 amino acids. The CDR3 here is CSGGEADTQYF. CDR3 DNA sequence: TGCAGCGGGGGGGAAGCGGATACGCAGTATTTT.

This clonotype was seen many times. The rearrangement uses TRBV29-1 and TRBJ2-5; TRBD1 is a possible D gene (7 bases). V lost 6 bases and J 2 bases, leaving 19 bases between the germline ends. The CDR3 runs to 15 residues. Germline CDR1 SQVTM, CDR2 ANQGSEA. The DNA for the CDR3 is TGCAGCGTCGGGAGTGGGACAGTGCTGCAAGAGACCCAGTACTTC. This translates into CSVGSGTVLQETQYF.